The T cell receptor (beta chain) described here comes from a study of blood T cells in healthy people across ages. It was with a sample-barcoded 5' primer and a J-beta primer mix that a second PCR of about 6 to 12 cycles was run. TCRdb ran MiXCR on the 5' RACE reads and lists one entry per CDR3 protein. The table records 580,000 or so distinct CDR3 sequences, under 55% of them present only once. Germline V gene data show CDR1 as MNHEY and CDR2 as SVGAGI. The CDR3 is 13 amino acids. With regard to this clonotype: One base away lies a much larger clone, so this may be a sequencing read error.

The source material was blood. J is TRBJ2-5 and V is TRBV6-5; 7 positions match TRBD1. The J call may not be correct, given that the DNA end is closer to TRBJ2-7. The sequence was obtained from a man older than 75 in good health. In nucleotides, the CDR3 is TGTGCCATCTTCACCCGACAGGGCTACGAGCAGTACTTC. This codes for CAIFTRQGYEQYF.